This TCR beta chain appears in the sequencing data of a study of control samples from healthy donors and cancer patients. Clones were read by immunoSEQ multiplex PCR, and TCRdb kept only the in-frame ones, dropping some. This sample has fewer than 300,000 clones, with about 80% found just once. The TCR comes from a woman in her sixties with lung cancer. Sequencing used PBMCs.

The CDR3 coding sequence is TGTGCCAGCAGCCCCAAAGTGGTGGACAGGGCCCCAGGAAACACCATATATTTT. This translates into CASSPKVVDRAPGNTIYF. The V call is TRBV7-3, the J call TRBJ1-3; 8 bases are a match to TRBD1. Germline values: CDR1 SGHTA, CDR2 FQGTGA. V lost 5 bases, J lost 4 bases, and 16 bases stayed unmatched. The CDR3 is 18 residues long.